Shown below are 7 T cell receptor beta chains from a single sample sequenced in a study of T-cell reconstitution after alpha-beta-depleted transplantation in children. For TCRbeta, the library was prepared with unique molecular identifiers. Each CDR3 protein gets one entry after TCRdb re-called the PCR reads with MiXCR. The sample holds about 70,000 distinct CDR3 sequences, roughly a tenth seen once. The sequencing here drew on PBMCs, taken before TCRalphabeta/CD19-depleted stem cell transplant. These receptors were taken from a boy younger than 18 with acute myeloid leukemia, due to receive a stem cell transplant.

This clonotype appeared many times. This rearrangement joins TRBV4-2 to TRBJ2-7; 10 bases line up with TRBD2. The CDR3 is 15 amino acids. V was pared by 3 bases and J by 5 bases, with 7 bases of the junction left unmatched. CDR1 LGHNA and CDR2 YNFKEQ come from the germline V gene. The CDR3 protein is CASSQSSLAGDEQYV. The CDR3 DNA follows: TGTGCCAGCAGCCAGAGTTCGCTAGCGGGGGACGAGCAGTACGTC.

Notes on this clonotype: Being one base from a much bigger clone, this may be a read error. The V and J genes are TRBV28 and TRBJ1-5; possibly TRBD1 for D (5 bases). The V end was cut by 5 bases, the J end by 6 bases, with 20 bases between. Germline V lookup: CDR1 MDHEN, CDR2 SYDVKM. This CDR3 has 16 residues. CDR3 nucleotide sequence: TGTGCCAGCAGTCTAGGTGGGGCAGCCTCCAGTCAGCCCCAGCATTTT. It yields the protein CASSLGGAASSQPQHF.

This clonotype was counted many times. J is TRBJ1-5 and V is TRBV7-8; D remains ambiguous. Germline V gene sequence: CDR1 SGHVS, CDR2 FQNEAQ. Trimming stripped 6 bases from V and 2 bases from J, with 20 bases between. The CDR3 is 17 amino acids. This chain's CDR3 is CASRQRLRGSGNQPQHF. The CDR3 DNA reads TGTGCCAGCAGACAACGTCTGCGCGGGTCCGGCAATCAGCCCCAGCATTTT.

This clonotype has a handful of counts. The chain couples TRBV7-9 to TRBJ2-1; 15 nucleotides match TRBD2. The CDR3 covers 17 residues. With V trimmed by 2 bases and J by 9 bases, 8 bases remained unmatched. Germline loops: CDR1 SEHNR, CDR2 FQNEAQ (reference sequence). The CDR3 reads CASSLLGGTSGRSEQFF. In DNA form, the CDR3 reads TGTGCCAGCAGCTTATTAGGGGGGACTAGCGGGAGGAGTGAGCAGTTCTTC.

About this clonotype itself: Sequence at one end of the junction differs from germline and may be a read error. The chain combines TRBV6-1 with TRBJ1-1, with 8 nucleotides matching TRBD1. Germline V lookup: CDR1 MNHNS, CDR2 SASEGT. The CDR3 contains 15 residues. The CDR3 is CASTEVRGRNRVAFF. CDR3 sequence (DNA): TGTGCCAGCACTGAAGTCAGGGGGCGAAATCGTGTCGCTTTCTTT.

The table lists this clonotype with many counts. The chain recombines TRBV12-3 or TRBV12-4 with TRBJ2-1, with 11 bases identical to TRBD1. The ends lost 5 bases at V and 7 bases at J; junction bases unmatched: 7. This CDR3 is 15 amino acids long. The CDR3 loop is CASSTGTGGMNEQFF. The CDR3, as DNA: TGTGCCAGCAGTACCGGGACAGGGGGTATGAATGAGCAGTTCTTC.

There are many counts of this clonotype. The chain recombines TRBV7-9 with TRBJ2-2; TRBD2 is a possible D gene (6 bases). With 6 bases removed from V and 0 bases from J, the gap between germline ends came to 8 bases. The CDR3 totals 14 residues. Germline values: CDR1 SEHNR, CDR2 FQNEAQ (reference sequence). The CDR3 is CASSQRANTGELFF. In DNA, the CDR3 is TGTGCCAGCAGTCAGCGGGCGAACACCGGGGAGCTGTTTTTT.